The entry that follows covers one TCR beta chain sequence. Its antigen is not identified. One end of the junction is discordant with germline, which a read error may explain. From germline, CDR1 is DFQATT and CDR2 SNEGSKA (reference sequence). This CDR3 region has 14 residues. Caucasian individuals from Russia who were healthy and aged about 6 to 95 acted as donors. Combining a sample-barcoded 5' primer with a J-beta primer mix, a second PCR ran for roughly 6 to 12 cycles. Unique molecular identifiers of 12 random nucleotides labeled each cDNA. TCRdb ran MiXCR on the 5' RACE reads and lists one entry per CDR3 protein. The table includes about 1.1 million distinct CDR3 sequences, around two fifths detected once. This entry comes from a study of blood T cells in healthy people across ages. Notes on the study in general: Estimates of diversity drawn from one million T cells were considered underestimates.

The specimen was blood. The sequence came from a man aged 18 to 29 in good health. The chain is built from TRBV20-1 and TRBJ1-6; TRBD1 might be the D (5 bases). CDR3 sequence reads: CSAPPVRDNAPLHF. CDR3 DNA sequence: TGCAGTGCTCCCCCAGTCAGGGATAATGCACCCCTCCACTTT.